Listed below are T cell receptor beta chains from one sample, sequenced in a study of response to subunit inactivated influenza vaccine. In TCRdb, the RT-PCR reads were re-called with MiXCR into one record per CDR3 protein. The table lists more than 450,000 distinct CDR3 sequences, under 9% of them singletons. Sequencing used PBMCs from blood, obtained 23 months after vaccination. The receptors come from a man aged 45 to 70 who received an inactivated influenza vaccine. CDR3s include the opening cysteine and the closing phenylalanine or tryptophan. Fields, in order: J gene, D gene, V gene, clone size, CDR3 DNA, CDR3 protein. The D gene is left open where the match is weak. Clone size, where shown, is once, few, many, or a class for clones that have expanded.

>TRBJ2-1|NA|TRBV27|few
TGTGCCAGCAGTTTGGGGCGGGAAATGAATGAGCAGTTCTTC
CASSLGREMNEQFF
>TRBJ2-3|TRBD1|TRBV30|once
TGTGCCTGGATGGACAGGGATACGCAGTATTTT
CAWMDRDTQYF
>TRBJ2-7|NA|TRBV5-6|NA
TGTGCCAGCAGCCACGGGGTTCTCTGCTACGAGCAGTACTTC
CASSHGVLCYEQYF
>TRBJ2-3|NA|TRBV20-1|many
TGCAGTGCTAGAGCCACCGTAAGAGGAAGCACAGATACGCAGTATTTT
CSARATVRGSTDTQYF
>TRBJ1-5|TRBD1|TRBV20-1|NA
TGCAGTGCTAGAGATTTTTCCGGGACAGGGGAGGATCAGCCCCAGCATTTT
CSARDFSGTGEDQPQHF
>TRBJ2-3|NA|TRBV14|NA
TGTGCCAGCAGCCAAGGTGAAGAGGTCCTAATGGGCACAGATACGCAGTATTTT
CASSQGEEVLMGTDTQYF
>TRBJ1-2|TRBD1|TRBV28|NA
TGTGCCAGCAGACGACAGGGGCCAAGGGGCTACACCTTC
CASRRQGPRGYTF
>TRBJ2-7|NA|TRBV4-1|many
TGCGCCAGCAGCCAGAACGGCGGCTACGAGCAGTACTTC
CASSQNGGYEQYF
>TRBJ2-2|NA|TRBV12-3/TRBV12-4|NA
TGTGCCAGCAGTGGACCAAACACCGGGGAGCTGTTTTTT
CASSGPNTGELFF
>TRBJ1-6|TRBD1|TRBV7-2|many
TGTGCCAGCAGGGGACAGTCGACGGTTTCACCCCTCCACTTT
CASRGQSTVSPLHF
>TRBJ2-3|TRBD2|TRBV14|few
TGTGCCAGCAGCCAAGACATGTGGGACTATGTAACCGGGCGAGATACGCAGTATTTT
CASSQDMWDYVTGRDTQYF
>TRBJ1-3|NA|TRBV28|many
TGTGCCAGCACCCCTCCGAGCTCTGGAAACACCATATATTTT
CASTPPSSGNTIYF
>TRBJ2-5|NA|TRBV7-2|many
TGTGCCAGCAGCTTACCGGGGGTGAAGACCCAGTACTTC
CASSLPGVKTQYF
>TRBJ1-5|NA|TRBV7-2|few
TGTGCCAGCAGCTTAATCGTCGCTTTCAATCAGCCCCAGCATTTT
CASSLIVAFNQPQHF
>TRBJ2-1|TRBD2|TRBV25-1|many
TGTGCCAGCCATAGCTATAGCGGGAGCAGCTACAATGAGCAGTTCTTC
CASHSYSGSSYNEQFF
>TRBJ2-5|TRBD1|TRBV12-3/TRBV12-4|NA
TGTGCCAGCAGTACCCCGGACAGGGGGGAGACCCAGTACTTC
CASSTPDRGETQYF
>TRBJ1-1|NA|TRBV20-1|many
TGCAGTGCTGGTACAGGGCTCATGAACACTGAAGCTTTCTTT
CSAGTGLMNTEAFF
>TRBJ2-1|TRBD2|TRBV12-3/TRBV12-4|many
TGTGCCAGCAGTATCACCGGGACTAGCTACAATGAGCAGTTCTTC
CASSITGTSYNEQFF
>TRBJ1-2|NA|TRBV10-2|NA
TGCGCCAGCAGTCTTATGACAGTTAACTATGGCTACACCTTC
CASSLMTVNYGYTF
>TRBJ2-1|NA|TRBV7-2|few
TGTGCCAGCAGCTCTAGCGAGGAACAGTTCTTC
CASSSSEEQFF
>TRBJ2-3|TRBD2|TRBV18|NA
TGTGCCAGCTCGGAGGGGACTAGCGGGAGATTAAATACGCAGTATTTT
CASSEGTSGRLNTQYF
>TRBJ2-2|NA|TRBV6-4|NA
TGTGCCAGCAGCGCCAGCGGTAACACCGGGGAGCTGTTTTTT
CASSASGNTGELFF
>TRBJ1-2|NA|TRBV12-3/TRBV12-4|NA
TGTGCCAGCAGTCCCCATACGGGGGCGGCGAACAATGGCTACACCTTC
CASSPHTGAANNGYTF
>TRBJ2-7|NA|TRBV12-3/TRBV12-4|many
TGTGCCAGCAGTTTTTCAGGCTACGAGCAGTACTTC
CASSFSGYEQYF
>TRBJ1-5|NA|TRBV15|few
TGTGCCACCAGCAGAAGCGGAGGTTTTTATCAGCCCCAGCATTTT
CATSRSGGFYQPQHF
>TRBJ2-5|NA|TRBV28|many
TGTGCCAGCAGCGCTCCGCACATTGAGACCCAGTACTTC
CASSAPHIETQYF
>TRBJ1-1|TRBD1|TRBV20-1|many
TGCAGTGCTAGAGATGGGACAGCAAACACTGAAGCTTTCTTT
CSARDGTANTEAFF
>TRBJ1-1|NA|TRBV14|NA
TGTGCCAGCAGCCAACCCCCAGGGCACAGGGCGAACACTGAAGCTTTCTTT
CASSQPPGHRANTEAFF
>TRBJ2-5|TRBD1|TRBV6-2/TRBV6-3|NA
TGTGCCAGCAGTTACACTCCGGGACAGGGGGACGAAGAGACCCAGTACTTC
CASSYTPGQGDEETQYF
>TRBJ2-3|NA|TRBV4-1|NA
TGCGCCAGCAGCCAAGGGACGGCCGGAGGAACAGATACGCAGTATTTT
CASSQGTAGGTDTQYF
>TRBJ2-2|TRBD2|TRBV12-3/TRBV12-4|many
TGTGCCAGCAGGGAACTAGCGGGGGGGGCTTTTAACACCGGGGAGCTGTTTTTT
CASRELAGGAFNTGELFF
>TRBJ1-1|TRBD1|TRBV18|few
TGTGCCAGCTCGCAACAGGGGGTGGAGAACACTGAAGCTTTCTTT
CASSQQGVENTEAFF
>TRBJ1-2|NA|TRBV12-3/TRBV12-4|many
TGTGCCAGCAGTTCCCGACCCTATGGCTACACCTTC
CASSSRPYGYTF
>TRBJ2-5|NA|TRBV28|few
TGTGCCAGCAGGCACCCGGGACTCCTAAAATACTTC
CASRHPGLLKYF
>TRBJ2-5|NA|TRBV6-5|few
TGTGCCAGCAGTTACTCGCCTCTTAGTACGTACCAAGAGACCCAGTACTTC
CASSYSPLSTYQETQYF
>TRBJ2-5|NA|TRBV5-1|NA
TGCGCCAGCAGCTTGTGGGGGCCAGAAGAGACCCAGTACTTC
CASSLWGPEETQYF
>TRBJ2-1|TRBD1|TRBV5-1|NA
TGCGCCAGCAGCTTGGCGGGACAGGGTATCAATGAGCAGTTCTTC
CASSLAGQGINEQFF
>TRBJ2-2|NA|TRBV10-3|NA
TGTGCCATCAGTACCGGGACACAGAGGAACACCGGGGAGCTGTTTTTT
CAISTGTQRNTGELFF
>TRBJ1-2|TRBD1|TRBV29-1|NA
TGCAGCGTTGGGGGACAGTTCTATGGCTACACCTTC
CSVGGQFYGYTF
>TRBJ2-6|NA|TRBV6-5|many
TGTGCCAGCAGTTACTCTTACGCGGGGGCCTACTCTGGGGCCAACGTCCTGACTTTC
CASSYSYAGAYSGANVLTF
>TRBJ2-7|NA|TRBV5-1|NA
TGCGCCAGCAAAGGGAGCACCGAGCAGTACTTC
CASKGSTEQYF
>TRBJ2-1|NA|TRBV4-2|few
TGTGCCAGCAGCCAAGACGGGAGAGGGACACACAATGAGCAGTTCTTC
CASSQDGRGTHNEQFF
>TRBJ2-7|TRBD2|TRBV20-1|many
TGCAGTGCTTTTCAAACTAGCGGTAGCTCCTACGAGCAGTACTTC
CSAFQTSGSSYEQYF
>TRBJ2-1|NA|TRBV7-2|NA
TGTGCCAGCAGCTTAGGGGGGTTCAATGAGCAGTTCTTC
CASSLGGFNEQFF
>TRBJ2-3|NA|TRBV6-2/TRBV6-3|NA
TGTGCCAGCAGTTACTTACGGGATACGCAGTATTTT
CASSYLRDTQYF
>TRBJ1-1|TRBD1|TRBV4-1|few
TGCGCCAGCAGCCAAGTAGAGGGGGCTAACACTGAAGCTTTCTTT
CASSQVEGANTEAFF
>TRBJ1-2|TRBD1|TRBV12-3/TRBV12-4|few
TGTGCCAGCAGTTTGGACAGGCTTGGGGCCTACACCTTC
CASSLDRLGAYTF
>TRBJ2-1|TRBD2|TRBV3-1|NA
TGTGCCAGCAGCCAAGATCGACTAGCGGGGGACCTTTACAATGAGCAGTTCTTC
CASSQDRLAGDLYNEQFF
>TRBJ2-1|NA|TRBV11-2|many
TGTGCCAGCAGCTTTTTGAGGGGAAGCAATGAGCAGTTCTTC
CASSFLRGSNEQFF
>TRBJ1-1|NA|TRBV3-1|many
TGTGCCAGCTCATCGGGGTCTGAGAGGGTGAACACTGAAGCTTTCTTT
CASSSGSERVNTEAFF
>TRBJ2-7|NA|TRBV7-2|NA
TGTGCCAGCAGGGAAAGGTCTGTCTACGAGCAGTACTTC
CASRERSVYEQYF
>TRBJ2-7|TRBD2|TRBV7-6|NA
TGTGCCAGCGGGGACGTCCTAGCGGGGTCAGAGCAGTACTTC
CASGDVLAGSEQYF
>TRBJ2-1|TRBD2|TRBV7-6|many
TGTGCCAGCAGCTTACTAGCGGGAATCTACAATGAGCAGTTCTTC
CASSLLAGIYNEQFF
>TRBJ1-3|NA|TRBV10-3|many
TGTGCCATAACCTCACCTGGCTCCGGAAACACCATATATTTT
CAITSPGSGNTIYF